Described below is a single T cell receptor (beta chain) sequence and its context. What it recognizes is unknown. Trimming removed 3 bases from V and 7 bases from J; junction bases left unmatched: 8. CDR3 length: 16 residues. Germline V gene lookup returns CDR1 SGHRS and CDR2 YFSETQ. 5'RACE, which relied on constant-segment primers, yielded TCR alpha and TCR beta cDNA libraries carrying sample barcodes and UMIs. In TCRdb, the 5' RACE reads were re-called with MiXCR into one record per CDR3 protein. The sample contains under 400,000 distinct CDR3 sequences, approximately 27% of which appear only once. The data belong to a study of T-cell memory formation after mild COVID-19. Background on the study: TCR clustering was largely donor specific. The study, taken as a whole, reports: Clones which contracted sat mainly in CM and EM if CD4+, and in EMRA if CD8+. The study detected some responding clones in pre-infection memory, suggesting cross-reactive memory joined.

This receptor was taken from an adult woman who had mild COVID-19 (a few samples of this study predate the infection). Cell type and time point are not known. Sequences were obtained from PBMCs or a T cell subset sorted from them (not recorded which). The chain combines TRBV5-1 with TRBJ2-1; 12 bases are shared with TRBD2. Here the CDR3 reads CASSSLAGGPFNEQFF. The CDR3 coding sequence is TGCGCCAGCAGCTCCCTAGCGGGAGGGCCTTTTAATGAGCAGTTCTTC. Full variable domain (rest looked up from reference TRBV5-1 and TRBJ2-1): KAGVTQTPRYLIKTRGQQVTLSCSPISGHRSVSWYQQTPGQGLQFLFEYFSETQRNKGNFPGRFSGRQFSNSRSEMNVSTLELGDSALYLCASSSLAGGPFNEQFFGPGTRLTVL.